What follows describes a single T cell receptor (beta chain). Its target is unknown. It is unclear where the CDR3 begins or ends on the DNA, so no DNA is shown, and the CDR3 is as TCRdb lists it. Germline V gives CDR1 WNHNN, CDR2 SYGVQD (reference sequence). The CDR3 has 15 amino acids, counting both end residues. The source of the sample is a study of T cell responses to AZD1222 COVID-19 vaccine. The assay was immunoSEQ multiplex PCR, and TCRdb's table has in-frame clones only and misses some. The sample has roughly 200,000 clones, 85% to 95% seen once. Broader study findings: Mostly white British, mostly female donors; authors suggested clonal diversity may be underestimated.

The receptor was isolated from an adult who received the MenACWY meningococcal vaccine as a control. The chain links TRBV10-1 to TRBJ2-1; the table names TRBD2, a call not compared with the DNA. The source was peripheral blood, collected 28 days after the second dose of the MenACWY control vaccine. CDR3 amino acids: CASSSSASGDNEQFF.